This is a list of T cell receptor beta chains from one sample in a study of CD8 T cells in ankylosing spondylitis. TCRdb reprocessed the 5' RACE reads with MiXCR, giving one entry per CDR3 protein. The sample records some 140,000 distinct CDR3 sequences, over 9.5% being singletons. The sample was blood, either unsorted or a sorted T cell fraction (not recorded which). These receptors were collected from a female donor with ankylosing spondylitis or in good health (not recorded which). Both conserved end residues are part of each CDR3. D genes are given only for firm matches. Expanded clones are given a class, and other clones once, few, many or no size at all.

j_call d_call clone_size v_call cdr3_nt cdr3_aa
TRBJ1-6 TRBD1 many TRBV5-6 TGTGCCAGCAGCTCGACCGGACAGGGAGGGGGCACCCTCCACTTT CASSSTGQGGGTLHF
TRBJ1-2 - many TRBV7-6 TGTGCCAGCAGCTCCCGGCTGTCCGGGGCTGGCTACACCTTC CASSSRLSGAGYTF
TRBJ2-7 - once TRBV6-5 TGTGCCAGCAGTTACCAATCGGAGAGCTCCTACGAGCAGTACTTC CASSYQSESSYEQYF
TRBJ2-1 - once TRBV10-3 TGTGCCATCAGGCCAGGGATTGGCCCCTTCAATGAGCTGTTCTTC CAIRPGIGPFNELFF
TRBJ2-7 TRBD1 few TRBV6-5 TGTGCCAGCAGTTACTCGGGACAGTCCTACGAGCAGTACTTC CASSYSGQSYEQYF
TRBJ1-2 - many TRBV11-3 TGTGCCAGCAGCTTAGTAGGGGCTTCCTATGGCTACACCTTC CASSLVGASYGYTF
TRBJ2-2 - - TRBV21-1 TGTGCCAGCAGCCGGAAGCGGGCTTACTACACCGGGGAGCTGTTTTTT CASSRKRAYYTGELFF
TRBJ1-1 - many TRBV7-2 TGTGCCAGCAGCTCAAACGGGGTAAACACTGAAGCTTTCTTT CASSSNGVNTEAFF
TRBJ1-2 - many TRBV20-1 TGCAGTGCTAGAGATTTCGGGCCCGACGGCAACTATGGCTACACCTTC CSARDFGPDGNYGYTF
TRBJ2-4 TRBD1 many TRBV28 TGTGCCAGCAGTTCAGGGGGCGCTGCCAAAAACATTCAGTACTTC CASSSGGAAKNIQYF
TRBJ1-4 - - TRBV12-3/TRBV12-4 TGTGCCAGCAGTTTAGCGTCCCCCTATCCGGTAAAACTGTTTTTT CASSLASPYPVKLFF
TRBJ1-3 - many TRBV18 TGTGCCAGCTCACCCCTTTCTCAAGAAGGTGGAAACACCATATATTTT CASSPLSQEGGNTIYF
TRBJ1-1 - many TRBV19 TGTGCCAGTAGTATGGGGGGGGCGCGCACTGAAGCTTTCTTT CASSMGGARTEAFF
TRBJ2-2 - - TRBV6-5 TGTGCCAGCAGTTACATGGGGAACACCGGGGAGCTGTTTTTT CASSYMGNTGELFF
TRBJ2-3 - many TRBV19 TGTGCCAGTAGTACCAGACGGGACACAGATACGCAGTATTTT CASSTRRDTDTQYF
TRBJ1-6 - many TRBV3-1 TGTGCCAGCAGCCAAGATTATGGAGGGGTTAATTCACCCCTCCACTTT CASSQDYGGVNSPLHF
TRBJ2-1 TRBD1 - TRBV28 TGTGCCAGCAGACCGGGACAGGGGTACAATGAGCAGTTCTTC CASRPGQGYNEQFF
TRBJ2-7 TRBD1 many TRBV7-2 TGTGCCAGCAGCTCCTTACAGGGGAACGAGCAGTACTTC CASSSLQGNEQYF
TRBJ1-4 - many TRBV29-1 TGCAGCGTTACAGTCTTTAATGAAAAACTGTTTTTT CSVTVFNEKLFF
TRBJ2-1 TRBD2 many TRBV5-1 TGCGCCAGCAGCTTTTGGGTAGCGGGAGAGAATGAGCAGTTCTTC CASSFWVAGENEQFF
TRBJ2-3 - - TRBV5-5 TGTGCCAGCAGCTTGTATGACAGTACCACAGATACGCAGTATTTT CASSLYDSTTDTQYF
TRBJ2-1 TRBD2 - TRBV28 TGTGCCAGCAGTTCATACCCAACCTTTTTGCGGGGGGGCGTCGATGAGCAGTTCTTC CASSSYPTFLRGGVDEQFF
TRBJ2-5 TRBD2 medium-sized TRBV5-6 TGTGCCAGCAGCTTGGCTAGCGGGGGGGCCCGGGAGACCCAGTACTTC CASSLASGGARETQYF
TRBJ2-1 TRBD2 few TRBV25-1 TGTGCCAGCAGTGAAGGCGGGCTAGCGGGAGCCTATGAGCAGTTCTTC CASSEGGLAGAYEQFF
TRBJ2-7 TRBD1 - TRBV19 TGTGCCAGTAGCAGGGGACAGAACCCTACCTACGAGCAGTACTTC CASSRGQNPTYEQYF
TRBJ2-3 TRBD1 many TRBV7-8 TGTGCCAGCACCCTAACCAACAGGGGACCTAGCACAGATACGCAGTATTTT CASTLTNRGPSTDTQYF
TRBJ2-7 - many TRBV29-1 TGCAGCGTTGGCCGGACTCCGATCTACGAGCAGTACTTC CSVGRTPIYEQYF
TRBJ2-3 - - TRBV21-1 TGTGCCAGCAGCAACTGGCCACTAGCGCCCAGCACAGATACGCAGTATTTT CASSNWPLAPSTDTQYF
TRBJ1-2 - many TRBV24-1 TGTGCCACCAGTGATTTGCTAAGTCCTGGCTACACCTTC CATSDLLSPGYTF
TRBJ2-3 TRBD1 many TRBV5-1 TGCGCCAGCAGACGTGACAGGGGGGGGGATACGCAGTATTTT CASRRDRGGDTQYF
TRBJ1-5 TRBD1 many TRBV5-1 TGCGCCAGCAGCTTGGGAGGGGGCAGCCAGCCCCAGCATTTT CASSLGGGSQPQHF
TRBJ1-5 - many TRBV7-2 TGTGCCAGCAGCCCCGGGGGCACTAGCAATCAGCCCCAGCATTTT CASSPGGTSNQPQHF
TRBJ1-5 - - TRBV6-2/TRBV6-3 TGTGCCAGCAGGACTAGCAATCAGCCCCAGCATTTT CASRTSNQPQHF
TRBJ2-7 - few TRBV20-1 TGCAGTGCTCCTAGAAGCAAGGGTTACGAGCAGTACTTC CSAPRSKGYEQYF
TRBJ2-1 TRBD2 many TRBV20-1 TGCAGTGCTAGAGAACTAGCGGGGGACAATGAGCAGTTCTTC CSARELAGDNEQFF
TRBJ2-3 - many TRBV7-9 TGTGCCAGCAGCCCAGGGTTTTGGGCGGGAAGCGATACGCAGTATTTT CASSPGFWAGSDTQYF
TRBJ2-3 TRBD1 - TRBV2 TGTGCCTTCAGCCCGTCGGGACAGTCCCTCCGGGGCACAGATACGCAGTATTTT CAFSPSGQSLRGTDTQYF